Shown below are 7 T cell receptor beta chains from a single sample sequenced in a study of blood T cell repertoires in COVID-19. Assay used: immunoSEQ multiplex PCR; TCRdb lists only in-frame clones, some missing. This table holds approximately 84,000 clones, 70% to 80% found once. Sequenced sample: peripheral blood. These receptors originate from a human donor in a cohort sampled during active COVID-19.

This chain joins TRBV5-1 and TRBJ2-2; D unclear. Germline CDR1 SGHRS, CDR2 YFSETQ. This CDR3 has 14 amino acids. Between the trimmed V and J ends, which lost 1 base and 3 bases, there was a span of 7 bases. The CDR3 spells CASSLTVYTGELFF. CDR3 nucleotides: TGCGCCAGCAGCTTGACAGTGTACACCGGGGAGCTGTTTTTT.

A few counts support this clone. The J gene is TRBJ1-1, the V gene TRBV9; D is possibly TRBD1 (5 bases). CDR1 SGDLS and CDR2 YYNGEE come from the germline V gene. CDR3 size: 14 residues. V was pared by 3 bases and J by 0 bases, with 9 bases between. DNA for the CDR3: TGTGCCAGCAGCGGTCGACAGATGAACACTGAAGCTTTCTTT. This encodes CASSGRQMNTEAFF.

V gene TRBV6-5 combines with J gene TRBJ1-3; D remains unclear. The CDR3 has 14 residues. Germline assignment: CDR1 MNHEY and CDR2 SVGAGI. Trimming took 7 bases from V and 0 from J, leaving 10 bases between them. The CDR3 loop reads CASMEGFSGNTIYF. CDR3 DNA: TGTGCCAGCATGGAGGGCTTCTCTGGAAACACCATATATTTT.

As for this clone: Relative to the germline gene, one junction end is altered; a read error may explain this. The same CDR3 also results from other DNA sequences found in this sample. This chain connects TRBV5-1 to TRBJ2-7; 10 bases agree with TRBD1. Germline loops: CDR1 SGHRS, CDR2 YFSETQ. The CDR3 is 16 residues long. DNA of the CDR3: TGCGCCAGCAGCTTGGCCGGCGGGACAGGGGCCTACGAACAGTACTTC. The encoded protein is CASSLAGGTGAYEQYF. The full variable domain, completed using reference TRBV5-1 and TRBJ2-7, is KAGVTQTPRYLIKTRGQQVTLSCSPISGHRSVSWYQQTPGQGLQFLFEYFSETQRNKGNFPGRFSGRQFSNSRSEMNVSTLELGDSALYLCASSLAGGTGAYEQYFGPGTRLTVT.

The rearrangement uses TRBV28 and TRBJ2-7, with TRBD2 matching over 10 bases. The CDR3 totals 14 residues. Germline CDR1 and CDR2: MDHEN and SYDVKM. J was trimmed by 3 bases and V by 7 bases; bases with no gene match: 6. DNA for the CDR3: TGTGCCAGCACTCCCGGGACTAGCGTCTACGAGCAGTACTTC. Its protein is CASTPGTSVYEQYF.

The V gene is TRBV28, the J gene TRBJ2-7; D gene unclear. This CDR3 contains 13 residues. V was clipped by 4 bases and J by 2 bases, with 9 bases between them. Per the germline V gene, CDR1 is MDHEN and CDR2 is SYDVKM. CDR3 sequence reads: CASSSKYPYEQYF. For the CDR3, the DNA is TGTGCCAGCAGTTCTAAATACCCCTACGAGCAGTACTTC.

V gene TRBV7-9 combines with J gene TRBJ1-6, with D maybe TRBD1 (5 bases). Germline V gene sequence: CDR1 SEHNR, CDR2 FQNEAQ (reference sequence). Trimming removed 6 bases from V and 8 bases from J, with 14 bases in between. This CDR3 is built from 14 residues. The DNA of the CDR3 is TGTGCCAGCAGACCCCCAGGGACTTATTCACCCCTCCACTTT. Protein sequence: CASRPPGTYSPLHF. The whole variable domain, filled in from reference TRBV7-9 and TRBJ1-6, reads DTGVSQNPRHKITKRGQNVTFRCDPISEHNRLYWYRQTLGQGPEFLTYFQNEAQLEKSRLLSDRFSAERPKGSFSTLEIQRTEQGDSAMYLCASRPPGTYSPLHFGNGTRLTVT.